These 11 T cell receptor beta chains came from one sample sequenced in a study of identifying expanded T cells in peripheral blood. The protocol was immunoSEQ multiplex PCR, while the TCRdb copy is restricted to in-frame clones and leaves out a portion. The sample carries fewer than 55,000 clones, about 80% recorded once. Material: blood. Receptor source: a person aged 18 to 70 in good health.

J is TRBJ2-2 and V is TRBV4-1, with D perhaps matching TRBD1 (5 bases). Trimming cost V 2 bases and J 2 bases, with 9 bases left between them. CDR3 length: 15 residues. Germline assignment: CDR1 MGHRA and CDR2 YSYEKL. CDR3 sequence (DNA): TGCGCCAGCAGCCAACTAGGGGCTAACACCGGGGAGCTGTTTTTT. This sequence encodes CASSQLGANTGELFF.

The rearrangement uses TRBV9 and TRBJ1-2, with D unresolved. Trimming pared 1 base from V and 2 bases from J, leaving 6 bases between. The CDR3 covers 13 residues. Germline V gives CDR1 SGDLS, CDR2 YYNGEE. The CDR3 loop is CASSVSGNYGYTF. The CDR3, as DNA: TGTGCCAGCAGCGTATCTGGGAACTATGGCTACACCTTC.

V is TRBV11-3 and J is TRBJ2-1; 8 bases align to TRBD2. CDR1 and CDR2 from the germline V gene are SGHNT and YENEEA. J gave up 0 bases and V 1 base, and 8 bases lay outside the gene matches. The CDR3 covers 18 residues. This CDR3 reads CASSLVTSGLSSYNEQFF. The CDR3 region has the DNA TGTGCCAGCAGCTTAGTAACTAGCGGACTAAGCTCCTACAATGAGCAGTTCTTC.

As regards this clone: A junction end diverges from the germline sequence, so it may reflect a read error. The chain joins TRBV18 to TRBJ2-6; D may match TRBD1 or TRBD2 (5 bases each). The V gene's germline CDR1 is KGHSH and CDR2 LQKENI. The CDR3 is 16 residues long. The CDR3 bases are TGTGCCAGCTCTCAGGACGCGGTTGCCGGGGCCAACGTCTTGACTTTC. Translating gives CASSQDAVAGANVLTF.

The chain employs TRBV5-1 and TRBJ2-2, with TRBD2 identical over 8 bases. Germline CDR1 and CDR2: SGHRS and YFSETQ. The V gene end was trimmed by 5 bases and the J gene end by 0 bases; junction bases not matched to a gene: 6. The CDR3 spans 16 residues. CDR3 sequence reads: CASRELAGTNTGELFF. CDR3 sequence (DNA): TGCGCCAGCAGAGAATTAGCGGGAACGAACACCGGGGAGCTGTTTTTT.

This rearrangement joins TRBV2 to TRBJ2-1; the match to TRBD2 covers 9 bases. V lost 5 bases and J lost 7; bases outside the gene matches: 12. The CDR3 runs to 16 residues. CDR1 SNHLY and CDR2 FYNNEI come from the germline V gene. The CDR3 protein is CASSTLAGLPTNEQFF. The DNA for the CDR3 is TGTGCCAGCAGTACCCTAGCGGGACTACCTACAAATGAGCAGTTCTTC.

The V call is TRBV14, the J call TRBJ2-6; possibly TRBD2 for D (7 bases). The V gene lost 5 bases and the J gene lost 3 bases, with 20 bases spanning the gap. The CDR3 is made up of 18 amino acids. Germline V gene sequence: CDR1 SGHDN, CDR2 FVKESK. This chain's CDR3 is CASSKAMGGLFGANVLTF. The CDR3 DNA sequence: TGTGCCAGCAGCAAAGCCATGGGGGGGCTCTTTGGGGCCAACGTCCTGACTTTC. The entire variable domain, with the rest obtained from reference TRBV14 and TRBJ2-6, is as follows: EAGVTQFPSHSVIEKGQTVTLRCDPISGHDNLYWYRRVMGKEIKFLLHFVKESKQDESGMPNNRFLAERTGGTYSTLKVQPAELEDSGVYFCASSKAMGGLFGANVLTFGAGSRLTVL.

As regards this clone: The junction and the germline gene differ at one end; a read error may be behind it. The chain uses TRBV5-4 and TRBJ2-2; no definite D call. The germline V gene has CDR1 SGHNT and CDR2 YYREEE (reference sequence). The CDR3 covers 12 residues. The CDR3 bases are TGTGCCATCAGCGTCGAGACCGGGGAGCTGTTTTTT. This encodes CAISVETGELFF.

This clone was seen just once. The chain links TRBV7-2 to TRBJ1-3, with 11 bases that match TRBD1. V lost 4 bases to trimming and J lost 5 bases; unmatched junction nucleotides: 1. In germline, CDR1 is SGHTA, CDR2 FQGNSA. This CDR3 spans 14 amino acids. The CDR3 DNA is TGTGCCAGCAGCTGGACAGGGGGCCGAAACACCATATATTTT. This translates into CASSWTGGRNTIYF.

As for this clone: The sample contains more than one DNA sequence encoding this CDR3. The chain carries TRBV6-5 and TRBJ1-2; D not resolved. Germline V gene data show CDR1 as MNHEY and CDR2 as SVGAGI. This CDR3 has 13 residues. V was pared by 5 bases and J by 2 bases, with 9 bases between. CDR3 nucleotide sequence: TGTGCCAGCAGTGAGCGTAGGAACTATGGCTACACCTTC. Translating gives CASSERRNYGYTF.

The gene calls are TRBV4-3 and TRBJ2-3; D may match TRBD1 or TRBD2 (5 bases each). V lost 3 bases and J 5 bases, leaving 15 bases between the germline ends. This CDR3 spans 15 amino acids. Germline V gene sequence: CDR1 LGHNA, CDR2 YSLEER. CDR3 sequence: CASSQGVRSLDTQYF. CDR3 coding DNA: TGCGCCAGCAGCCAGGGGGTGAGAAGCTTAGATACGCAGTATTTT.